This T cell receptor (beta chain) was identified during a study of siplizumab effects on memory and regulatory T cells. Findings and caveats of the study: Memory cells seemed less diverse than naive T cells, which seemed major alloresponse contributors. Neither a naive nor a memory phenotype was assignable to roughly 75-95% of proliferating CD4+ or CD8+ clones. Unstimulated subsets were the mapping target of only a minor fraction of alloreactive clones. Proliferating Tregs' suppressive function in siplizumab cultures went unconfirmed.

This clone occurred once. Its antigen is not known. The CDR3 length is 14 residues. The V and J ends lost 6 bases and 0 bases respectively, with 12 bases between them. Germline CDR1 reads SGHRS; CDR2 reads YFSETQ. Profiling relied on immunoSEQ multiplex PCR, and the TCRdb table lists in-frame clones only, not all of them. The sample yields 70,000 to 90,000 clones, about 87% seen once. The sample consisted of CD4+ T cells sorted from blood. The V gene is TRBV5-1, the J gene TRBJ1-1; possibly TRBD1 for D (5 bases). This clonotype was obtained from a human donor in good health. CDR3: CASNTGRMNTEAFF. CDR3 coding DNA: TGCGCCAGCAATACGGGGCGGATGAACACTGAAGCTTTCTTT.